One and the same sample provided the 7 T cell receptor beta chains below, sequenced in a study of T cells in Graves' hyperthyroidism and ophthalmopathy. TCR beta CDR3 region amplification was performed from RNA transcripts. Carried out on the TCR CDR3, a first-round RT-PCR used the HTBI primer set. TCRdb re-called the multiplex PCR reads with MiXCR, one entry per CDR3 protein. The sample records around 600,000 distinct CDR3 sequences, more than 13% being singletons. The sequencing sample was made of blood. All receptors come from a woman between 18 and 29 years old with Graves' ophthalmopathy.

This clonotype was counted many times. The chain has TRBV30 and TRBJ2-1; D ambiguous. The V and J ends lost 2 bases and 5 bases respectively, with 19 bases between them. The CDR3 has 16 residues. Germline V gene lookup returns CDR1 GTSNPN and CDR2 SVGIG (reference sequence). The CDR3 region is CAWSLPRTLLDNEQFF. CDR3 in DNA: TGTGCCTGGAGTCTACCCCGGACGCTCCTCGACAATGAGCAGTTCTTC.

This clonotype was detected many times. CDR3: CAISAPGGERELFF. CDR3 nucleotide sequence: TGTGCCATCAGTGCACCGGGGGGAGAAAGGGAGCTGTTTTTT. The chain recombines TRBV10-3 with TRBJ2-2; 7 bases map to TRBD2. The CDR3 is 14 amino acids. CDR1 and CDR2 from the germline V gene are ENHRY and SYGVKD. V lost 4 bases, J lost 9 bases, and 8 bases stayed unmatched.

This clonotype showed up many times. This rearrangement joins TRBV28 to TRBJ2-7; D is unclear. Germline V lookup: CDR1 MDHEN, CDR2 SYDVKM. V was shortened by 4 bases and J by 2 bases, with 12 bases between the two germline ends. This CDR3 is 14 amino acids long. CDR3 in amino acids: CASSSRRTAYEQYF. DNA of the CDR3: TGTGCCAGCAGTTCCCGGCGCACAGCCTACGAGCAGTACTTC.

This chain uses TRBV9 with TRBJ2-7, with D possibly matching TRBD2 (5 bases). The CDR3 has 16 amino acids. The germline V gene has CDR1 SGDLS and CDR2 YYNGEE. V was clipped by 4 bases and J by 2 bases, with 19 bases between them. DNA for the CDR3: TGTGCCAGCAGCCCAGAAACTAGATACTCGGCCTACGAGCAGTACTTC. Translation: CASSPETRYSAYEQYF.

In its sample, this clonotype was seen many times. This sequence joins TRBV6-5 and TRBJ2-1; 9 positions agree with TRBD2. The germline gives CDR1 MNHEY, CDR2 SVGAGI. The junction had 11 bases not matched to a gene; V was cut back by 0 bases and J by 8 bases. The CDR3 covers 17 residues. CDR3 protein: CASSYSLGSGRFYEQFF. In DNA form, the CDR3 reads TGTGCCAGCAGTTACTCCTTGGGTAGCGGGAGATTCTATGAGCAGTTCTTC.

This clonotype came up a few times. The V and J genes are TRBV6-1 and TRBJ2-3, with 8 bases fitting TRBD2. With V trimmed by 6 bases and J by 0 bases, 5 bases remained unmatched. Looked up from germline, CDR1 is MNHNS and CDR2 is SASEGT. This CDR3 has 15 residues. CDR3 protein: CASSSSGASTDTQYF. In DNA form, the CDR3 reads TGTGCCAGCAGCAGTAGCGGGGCAAGCACAGATACGCAGTATTTT.

This clonotype was seen many times. The V and J genes are TRBV20-1 and TRBJ1-5; 9 bases are a match to TRBD1. The germline CDR1 and CDR2 sequences are DFQATT and SNEGSKA (reference sequence). Trimming cost V 5 bases and J 6 bases; bases outside gene matches: 11. The CDR3 extends over 15 amino acids. The CDR3 sequence is CSAVTGTGRGQPQHF. CDR3 bases: TGCAGTGCTGTGACCGGGACAGGGAGGGGTCAGCCCCAGCATTTT.